This T cell receptor beta chain stems from a study of blood T cell repertoires in COVID-19 (dated by TCRdb to about 2020). Background on the whole study: Collaborator samples came from the United States, Italy and Spain and covered acute and convalescent phases of COVID-19. The material from the prospective study consisted of cDNA or gDNA derived from T cells, B-cell-depleted T cells, or PBMCs. The dataset comprised deeply sampled blood TCRbeta repertoires from subjects exposed to, actively infected with, or recovered from COVID-19. The repertoires were made available in a free public database intended to serve as a resource for research on the immune response to SARS-CoV-2. The samples were drawn from two sources: the first 160 participants of the ongoing ImmuneRACE study, and 950 to 1,500 subjects contributed by 6 global collaborators. The sample metadata nearly always contained a de-identified subject ID, COVID-19 status, age in years and sex. Where available, HLA class I and class II types were obtained from metadata supplied by the sample provider rather than from assay-based typing.

The research as a whole found: The amount of clinical and demographic metadata varied by source and participant and was provided uncurated.

TCRbeta CDR3 regions were amplified from genomic DNA using the immunoSEQ Assay, a bias-controlled multiplex PCR. The authors' pipeline ran thus. The number of nucleated cells in each sample was estimated from the amplification of reference gene primers within the assay. Sequence reads were collapsed and filtered to measure the absolute abundance of every unique TCRbeta CDR3 rearrangement. For each sample, productive Simpson clonality was calculated by taking the square root of Simpson's diversity index across productive rearrangements. Sourced from immuneACCESS, this table was stored by TCRdb with only in-frame sequences that have V and J called. A share of the clones is absent; for the studies checked, an unresolved V gene accounts for under half, and the remainder has no known explanation. The DNA gave D and trimming, while V, J and clone size come from that table. This sample holds around 330,000 clones; around 90% were observed only once. Of the sample, roughly 5% is held by the ten largest clones.

In the prospective study, participants were 18 to 89 years old, resided in around 25 geographic areas of the United States, and were enrolled through a virtual design. Cohort assignment in the prospective study relied on participant-reported clinical history from a screening survey and a study questionnaire. Recovered participants in ImmuneRACE Cohort 3 were defined as having two consecutive negative NP/OP PCR tests, clearance from a healthcare professional, or resolution of symptoms. Each participant in the prospective study had whole blood, serum and a nasopharyngeal or oropharyngeal swab collected by mobile phlebotomists. Over a roughly 2-month period, participants in the prospective study had the option of providing additional blood draws and questionnaires. Before DNA extraction, prospective study blood samples were shipped either frozen or at room temperature. There are 15 amino acids in the CDR3, from cysteine to phenylalanine inclusive. Only the CDR3 part of the read is kept: 45 bases, read in frame from the first base. CDR1 and CDR2, per the germline V gene, are SGHAT and FQNNGV. V ends up 2 bases short and J 5 bases short, with an unmatched junction base count of 3.

Points on this clone: Its recognized antigen is unknown. Base qualities are not at hand, and no much larger clone is one base apart.

The receptor chain draws on TRBV11-2 and TRBJ2-1; 10 middle bases align to TRBD2. Sample: PBMCs or T cells enriched from blood (not recorded which). The source is a man aged 55 to 69 who had recovered from COVID-19. The sequenced DNA is TGTGCCAGCAGCTTATCCACTAGCGGGAACAATGAGCAGTTCTTC. This sequence encodes CASSLSTSGNNEQFF.